Listed here is a single T cell receptor (beta chain). The data stem from a study of regulatory T cells in long-lasting Graves disease. The ends were cut back, 0 bases at V and 7 bases at J, with 10 bases in the middle. CDR3 length: 14 amino acids. Per germline, CDR1 MGHRA and CDR2 YSYEKL. Described time point: persistent/refractory GD, antithyroid drugs over 5 years with positive TRAb. PBMC RNA was the source of the TCR library. Arm-PCR of CDR3 regions and iRepertoire HTBI primers were the basis on which TCR beta libraries were built. TCRdb reprocessed the multiplex PCR reads via MiXCR and lists one record per CDR3 protein. The sample contains about 470,000 distinct CDR3 sequences, less than 25% of which appear only once.

The source of this sequence is a female donor with Graves disease. The sequences come from peripheral blood mononuclear cells (PBMCs), collected when the disease was refractory, from a patient treated with antithyroid drugs. This sequence joins TRBV4-1 and TRBJ1-5; possibly TRBD1 for D (6 bases). The CDR3 sequence: CASSQEQGPQPQHF. CDR3 nucleotide sequence: TGCGCCAGCAGCCAAGAACAGGGACCACAGCCCCAGCATTTT.